The source of this T cell receptor beta chain is a study of OX40 agonist ivuxolimab in advanced cancers. Study context: Cohort: roughly 79% men, mean age 60, aged roughly 20 to 79. Eligibility admitted prior anti-PD-1, anti-PD-L1 or anti-CTLA-4 therapy; approximately 40% had some.

Blood sampling took place at baseline, cycle 4 day 1, and cycle 7 day 1. Note on this clone: Its antigen is undetermined. Other DNA sequences within the sample encode an identical CDR3.

Study-wide results and limits: There were also nonresponders showing low normalized T-cell clonal expansion.

Some clones are missing from TCRdb's copy, which holds only in-frame ones; the method was immunoSEQ multiplex PCR. The table lists 90,000 to 100,000 clones, more than 95% of them singletons, with around 2.2% in the top ten. The CDR3 length is 12 residues. V was clipped by 5 bases and J by 1 base, with 5 bases between them. The V gene's germline CDR1 is SEHNR and CDR2 FQNEAQ (reference sequence). The receptor's source is an adult with an advanced solid tumor such as melanoma, head and neck, liver or kidney cancer. Material: CD4+ or CD8+ T cells sorted from blood, obtained in a trial of the OX40 agonist ivuxolimab. This chain joins TRBV7-9 and TRBJ1-1; D not certain. The CDR3 region is CASSLQNTEAFF. The CDR3 coding sequence is TGTGCCAGCAGCCTACAGAACACTGAAGCTTTCTTT.